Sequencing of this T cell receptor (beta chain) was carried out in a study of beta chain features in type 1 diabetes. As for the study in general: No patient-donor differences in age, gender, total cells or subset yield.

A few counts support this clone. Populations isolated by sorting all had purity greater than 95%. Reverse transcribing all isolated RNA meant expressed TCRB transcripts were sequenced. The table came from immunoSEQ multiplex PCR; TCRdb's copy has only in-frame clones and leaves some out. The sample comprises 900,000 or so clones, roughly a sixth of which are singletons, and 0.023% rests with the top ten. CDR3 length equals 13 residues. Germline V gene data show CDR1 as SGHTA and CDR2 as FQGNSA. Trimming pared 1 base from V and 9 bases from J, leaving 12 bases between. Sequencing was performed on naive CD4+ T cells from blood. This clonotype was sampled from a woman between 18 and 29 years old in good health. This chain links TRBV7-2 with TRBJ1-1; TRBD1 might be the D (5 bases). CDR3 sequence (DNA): TGTGCCAGCAGCTTAGGGGAGGGGTGGAAAGCTTTCTTT. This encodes CASSLGEGWKAFF.